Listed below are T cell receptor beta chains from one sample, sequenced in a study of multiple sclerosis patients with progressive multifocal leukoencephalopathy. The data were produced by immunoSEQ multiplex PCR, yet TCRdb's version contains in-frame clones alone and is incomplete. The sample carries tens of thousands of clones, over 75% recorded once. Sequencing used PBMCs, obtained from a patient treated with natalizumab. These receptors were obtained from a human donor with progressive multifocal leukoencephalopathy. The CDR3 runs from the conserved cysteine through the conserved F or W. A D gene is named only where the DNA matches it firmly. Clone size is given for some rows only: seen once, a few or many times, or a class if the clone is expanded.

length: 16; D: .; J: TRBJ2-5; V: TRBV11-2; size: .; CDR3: CASSFPRLTGKETQYF; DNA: TGTGCCAGCAGCTTCCCCAGATTGACGGGAAAAGAGACCCAGTACTTC
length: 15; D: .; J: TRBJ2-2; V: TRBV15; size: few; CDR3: CATSRDLGDTGELFF; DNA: TGTGCCACCAGCAGAGATCTAGGGGACACCGGGGAGCTGTTTTTT
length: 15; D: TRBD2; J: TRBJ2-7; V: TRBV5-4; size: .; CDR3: CASSQGAGDPYEQYF; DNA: TGTGCCAGCAGCCAAGGAGCGGGAGACCCCTACGAGCAGTACTTC
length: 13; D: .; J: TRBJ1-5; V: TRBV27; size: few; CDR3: CASSLWGDQPQHF; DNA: TGTGCCAGCAGTTTATGGGGGGATCAGCCCCAGCATTTT
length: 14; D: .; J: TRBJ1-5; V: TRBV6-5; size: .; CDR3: CASSPGQSNQPQHF; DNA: TGTGCCAGCAGTCCCGGACAGTCTAATCAGCCCCAGCATTTT
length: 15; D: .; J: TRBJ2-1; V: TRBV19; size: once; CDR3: CASSMRRTRHNEQFF; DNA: TGTGCCAGTAGTATGCGGAGGACCCGCCACAATGAGCAGTTCTTC
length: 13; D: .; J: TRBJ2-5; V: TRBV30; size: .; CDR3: CAWTGSVGETQYF; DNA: TGTGCCTGGACGGGTAGCGTTGGGGAGACCCAGTACTTC
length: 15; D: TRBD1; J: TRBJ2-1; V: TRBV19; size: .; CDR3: CASSPRTGKGNEQFF; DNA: TGTGCCAGTAGTCCCCGGACAGGGAAAGGGAATGAGCAGTTCTTC
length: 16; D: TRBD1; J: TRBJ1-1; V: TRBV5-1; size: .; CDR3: CASSLGQGAMNTEAFF; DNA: TGCGCCAGCAGCCTAGGACAGGGGGCAATGAACACTGAAGCTTTCTTT
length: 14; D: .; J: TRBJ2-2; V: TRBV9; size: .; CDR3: CASSVVRGRGELFF; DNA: TGTGCCAGCAGCGTAGTAAGGGGCCGCGGGGAGCTGTTTTTT
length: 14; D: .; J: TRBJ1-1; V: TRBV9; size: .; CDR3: CASSPRVRATEAFF; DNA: TGTGCCAGCAGCCCTAGGGTTCGGGCCACTGAAGCTTTCTTT
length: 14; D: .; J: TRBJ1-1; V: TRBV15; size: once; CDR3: CATSRDPENTEAFF; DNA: TGTGCCACCAGCAGAGACCCGGAAAACACTGAAGCTTTCTTT
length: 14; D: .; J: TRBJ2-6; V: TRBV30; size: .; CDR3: CAWGWVSGANVLTF; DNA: TGTGCCTGGGGGTGGGTTTCTGGGGCCAACGTCCTGACTTTC
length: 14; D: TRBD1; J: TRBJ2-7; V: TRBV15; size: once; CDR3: CATSGGTGGNEQYF; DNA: TGTGCCACCAGCGGGGGGACAGGGGGCAACGAGCAGTACTTC
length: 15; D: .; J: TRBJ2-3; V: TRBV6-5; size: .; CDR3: CASSTQGFHTDTQYF; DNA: TGTGCCAGCAGCACCCAGGGGTTCCACACAGATACGCAGTATTTT
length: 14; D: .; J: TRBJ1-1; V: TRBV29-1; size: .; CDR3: CSALSMVGVAEAFF; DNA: TGCAGCGCCCTAAGCATGGTTGGGGTGGCTGAAGCTTTCTTT
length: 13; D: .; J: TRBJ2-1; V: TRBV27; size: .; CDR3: CASSFVGYNEQFF; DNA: TGTGCCAGCAGTTTTGTGGGGTACAATGAGCAGTTCTTC
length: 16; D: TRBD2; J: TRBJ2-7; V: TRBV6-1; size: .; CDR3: CASSDRSGLATYEQYF; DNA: TGTGCCAGCAGTGACCGATCGGGACTAGCGACCTACGAGCAGTACTTC
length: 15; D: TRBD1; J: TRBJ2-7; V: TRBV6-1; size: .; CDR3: CASRADRGPSSEQYF; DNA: TGTGCCAGCAGAGCTGACAGGGGCCCCAGCTCCGAGCAGTACTTC
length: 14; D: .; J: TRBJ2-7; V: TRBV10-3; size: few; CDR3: CAISLGGATYEQYF; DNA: TGTGCCATCAGTCTTGGAGGGGCGACCTACGAGCAGTACTTC
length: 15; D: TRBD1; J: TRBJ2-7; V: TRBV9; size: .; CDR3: CASSLTGGQVNEQYF; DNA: TGTGCCAGCAGCTTGACAGGGGGCCAGGTGAACGAGCAGTACTTC
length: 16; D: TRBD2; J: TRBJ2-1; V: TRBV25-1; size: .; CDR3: CASSVASGTPDNEQFF; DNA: TGTGCCAGCAGTGTCGCTAGCGGGACGCCCGACAATGAGCAGTTCTTC
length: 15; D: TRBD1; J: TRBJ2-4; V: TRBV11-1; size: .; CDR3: CASSGRDRGVSIQYF; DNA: TGTGCCAGCAGCGGCCGGGACAGGGGGGTCAGCATTCAGTACTTC
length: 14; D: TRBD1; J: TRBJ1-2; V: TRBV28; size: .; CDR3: CASSSSGQGPGYTF; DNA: TGTGCCAGCAGTTCGTCGGGACAGGGTCCTGGCTACACCTTC
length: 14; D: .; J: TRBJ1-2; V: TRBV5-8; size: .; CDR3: CASSLRGESYGYTF; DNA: TGTGCCAGCAGCTTGCGTGGCGAGAGCTATGGCTACACCTTC
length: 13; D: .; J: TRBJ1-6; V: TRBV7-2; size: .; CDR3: CASSSRQNSPLHF; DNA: TGTGCCAGCAGCTCCCGACAGAATTCACCCCTCCACTTT
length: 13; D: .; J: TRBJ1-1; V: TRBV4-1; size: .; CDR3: CASSQVGPGEAFF; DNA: TGCGCCAGCAGCCAAGTGGGCCCAGGGGAAGCTTTCTTT
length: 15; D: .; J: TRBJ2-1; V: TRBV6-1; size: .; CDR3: CASRNSEDPFHEQFF; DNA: TGTGCCAGCAGAAACTCAGAGGATCCCTTCCATGAGCAGTTCTTC
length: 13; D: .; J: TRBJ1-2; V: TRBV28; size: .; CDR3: CASSLGQVYGYTF; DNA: TGTGCCAGCAGTTTGGGGCAGGTCTATGGCTACACCTTC
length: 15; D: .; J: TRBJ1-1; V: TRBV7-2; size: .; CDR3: CASSLAGDWNTEAFF; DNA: TGTGCCAGCAGCTTAGCGGGGGATTGGAACACTGAAGCTTTCTTT
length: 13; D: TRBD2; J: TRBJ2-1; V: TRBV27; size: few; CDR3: CASSFTSAGEQFF; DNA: TGTGCCAGCAGTTTCACTAGCGCAGGGGAGCAGTTCTTC
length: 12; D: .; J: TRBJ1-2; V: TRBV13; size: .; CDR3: CASSPRGTRYTF; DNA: TGTGCCAGCAGCCCACGTGGGACCCGCTACACCTTC
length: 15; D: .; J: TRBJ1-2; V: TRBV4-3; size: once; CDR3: CASSQDFAGNYGYTF; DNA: TGCGCCAGCAGCCAAGATTTTGCGGGAAACTATGGCTACACCTTC
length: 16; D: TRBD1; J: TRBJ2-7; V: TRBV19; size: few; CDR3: CASSTGQGARFREQYF; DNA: TGTGCCAGTAGCACGGGACAGGGGGCGCGCTTTAGGGAGCAGTACTTC
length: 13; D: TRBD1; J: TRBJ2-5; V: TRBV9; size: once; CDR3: CASSRQGSETQYF; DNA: TGTGCCAGCAGCAGACAGGGGTCGGAGACCCAGTACTTC
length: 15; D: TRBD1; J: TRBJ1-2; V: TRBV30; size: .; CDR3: CAWSVGGQGRDGYTF; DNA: TGTGCCTGGAGTGTAGGAGGACAGGGGCGCGATGGCTACACCTTC
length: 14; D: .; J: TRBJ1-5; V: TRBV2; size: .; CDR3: CASRGTSGNQPQHF; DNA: TGTGCCAGCAGGGGGACAAGCGGCAATCAGCCCCAGCATTTT
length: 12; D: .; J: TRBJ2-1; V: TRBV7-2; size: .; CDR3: CASGRAGGEQFF; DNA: TGTGCCAGCGGCAGAGCTGGGGGTGAGCAGTTCTTC
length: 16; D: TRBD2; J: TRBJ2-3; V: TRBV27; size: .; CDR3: CASSPRVAGGTDTQYF; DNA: TGTGCCAGCAGTCCCCGGGTAGCGGGAGGCACAGATACGCAGTATTTT
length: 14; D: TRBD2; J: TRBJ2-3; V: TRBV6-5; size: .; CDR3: CASREREVGDTQYF; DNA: TGTGCCAGCAGGGAGCGGGAGGTCGGAGATACGCAGTATTTT
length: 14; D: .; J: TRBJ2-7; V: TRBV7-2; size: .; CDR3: CASSPQIADYEQYF; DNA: TGTGCCAGCAGCCCACAGATAGCGGACTACGAGCAGTACTTC
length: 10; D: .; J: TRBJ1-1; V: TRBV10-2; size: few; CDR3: CATQETSAFF; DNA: TGCGCCACCCAGGAAACGTCAGCTTTCTTT
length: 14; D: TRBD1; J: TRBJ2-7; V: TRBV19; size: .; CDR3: CASSSQGALREQYF; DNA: TGTGCCAGTAGTAGCCAGGGGGCGCTGAGGGAGCAGTACTTC
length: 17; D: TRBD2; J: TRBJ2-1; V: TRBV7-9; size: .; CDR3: CASSLGIPGLAGNEQFF; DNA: TGTGCCAGCAGCTTAGGAATACCGGGACTAGCGGGTAATGAGCAGTTCTTC
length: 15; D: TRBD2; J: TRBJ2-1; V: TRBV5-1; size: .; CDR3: CASSLGSGIYNEQFF; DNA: TGCGCCAGCAGCTTGGGGAGCGGGATCTACAATGAGCAGTTCTTC
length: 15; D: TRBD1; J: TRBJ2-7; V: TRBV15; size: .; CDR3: CATSRERDRNYEQYF; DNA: TGTGCCACCAGCAGAGAACGGGACAGAAACTACGAGCAGTACTTC
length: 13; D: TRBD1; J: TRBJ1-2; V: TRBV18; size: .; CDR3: CASSAGQGLSYTF; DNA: TGTGCCAGCTCAGCGGGACAGGGATTGAGCTACACCTTC
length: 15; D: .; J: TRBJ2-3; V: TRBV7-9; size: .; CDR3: CASSPRAGLTDTQYF; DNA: TGTGCCAGCAGCCCGAGGGCAGGGTTGACAGATACGCAGTATTTT
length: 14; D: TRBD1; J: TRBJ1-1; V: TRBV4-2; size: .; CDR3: CASSQNTGGTEAFF; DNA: TGTGCCAGCAGCCAGAATACAGGGGGCACTGAAGCTTTCTTT
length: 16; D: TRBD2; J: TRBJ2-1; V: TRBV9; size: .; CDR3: CASSGGSREHYNEQFF; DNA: TGTGCCAGCAGCGGCGGGAGTCGAGAGCACTACAATGAGCAGTTCTTC
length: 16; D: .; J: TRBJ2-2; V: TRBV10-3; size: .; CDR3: CAISTGPSAKTGELFF; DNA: TGTGCCATCAGCACAGGTCCCAGCGCGAAAACCGGGGAGCTGTTTTTT
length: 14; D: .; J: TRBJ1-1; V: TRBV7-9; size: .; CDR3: CASSLAHTPTEAFF; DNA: TGTGCCAGCAGCTTAGCCCATACCCCCACTGAAGCTTTCTTT
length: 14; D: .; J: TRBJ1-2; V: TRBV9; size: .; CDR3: CASSAQGRFLGYTF; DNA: TGTGCCAGCAGCGCGCAGGGCCGATTTCTTGGCTACACCTTC
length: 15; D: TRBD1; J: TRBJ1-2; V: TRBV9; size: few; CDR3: CASSVEGRGDYGYTF; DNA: TGTGCCAGCAGCGTAGAGGGCAGGGGGGACTATGGCTACACCTTC
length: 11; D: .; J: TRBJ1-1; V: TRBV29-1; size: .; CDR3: CSVQQNTEAFF; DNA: TGCAGCGTTCAACAGAACACTGAAGCTTTCTTT
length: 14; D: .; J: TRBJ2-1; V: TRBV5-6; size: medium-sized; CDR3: CASSPPGAAGEQFF; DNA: TGTGCCAGCAGCCCGCCAGGGGCCGCGGGTGAGCAGTTCTTC